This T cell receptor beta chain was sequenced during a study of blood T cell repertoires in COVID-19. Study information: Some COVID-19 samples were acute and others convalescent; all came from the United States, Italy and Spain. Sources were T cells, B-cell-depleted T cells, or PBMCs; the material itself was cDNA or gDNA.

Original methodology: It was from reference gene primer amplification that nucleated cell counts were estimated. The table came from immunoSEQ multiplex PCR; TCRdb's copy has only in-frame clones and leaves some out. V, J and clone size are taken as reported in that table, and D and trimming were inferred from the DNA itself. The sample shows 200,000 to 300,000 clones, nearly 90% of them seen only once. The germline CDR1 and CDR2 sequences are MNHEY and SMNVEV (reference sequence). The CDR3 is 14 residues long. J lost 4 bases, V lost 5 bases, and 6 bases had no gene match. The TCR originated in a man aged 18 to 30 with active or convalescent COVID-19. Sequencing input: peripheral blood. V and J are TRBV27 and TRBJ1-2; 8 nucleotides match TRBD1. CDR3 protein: CASSPNRGGYGYTF. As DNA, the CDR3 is TGTGCCAGCAGTCCTAACAGGGGGGGCTATGGCTACACCTTC.